This entry concerns a single T cell receptor beta chain. Its antigen is not known. Sampling of blood occurred at baseline, cycle 4 day 1, and cycle 7 day 1. The entry originates in a study of OX40 agonist ivuxolimab in advanced cancers. Study-level findings and limits: Also showing low normalized T-cell clonal expansion were some of the nonresponders. At 0.1 to 3.0 mg/kg, CD4+ and CD8+ blood T cells expanded clonally by week 6.

The data were produced by immunoSEQ multiplex PCR, yet TCRdb's version contains in-frame clones alone and is incomplete. The table records about 100,000 clones, 90% of them present only once. Between the trimmed V and J ends, which lost 6 bases and 3 bases, there was a span of 21 bases. Germline V lookup: CDR1 MDHEN, CDR2 SYDVKM. The CDR3 has 16 residues. The receptor was isolated from an adult with an advanced solid tumor such as melanoma, head and neck, liver or kidney cancer. Sequencing was performed on CD4+ or CD8+ T cells sorted from blood, taken in a trial of the OX40 agonist ivuxolimab. The chain joins TRBV28 to TRBJ2-7; a possible D gene is TRBD1 (5 bases). The CDR3 sequence is CASSQRQFGFSYEQYF. For the CDR3, the DNA is TGTGCCAGCAGCCAAAGACAGTTCGGCTTTAGCTACGAGCAGTACTTC.